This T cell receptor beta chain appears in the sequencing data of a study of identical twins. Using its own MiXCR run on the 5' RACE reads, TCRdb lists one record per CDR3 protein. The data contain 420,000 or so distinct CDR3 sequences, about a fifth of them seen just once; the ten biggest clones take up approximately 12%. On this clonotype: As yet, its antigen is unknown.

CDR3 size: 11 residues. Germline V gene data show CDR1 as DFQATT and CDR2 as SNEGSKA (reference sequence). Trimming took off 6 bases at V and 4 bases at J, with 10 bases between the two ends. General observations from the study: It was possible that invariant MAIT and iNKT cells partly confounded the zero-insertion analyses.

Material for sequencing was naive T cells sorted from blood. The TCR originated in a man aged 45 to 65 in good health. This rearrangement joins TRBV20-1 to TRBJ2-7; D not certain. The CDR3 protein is CSAVGSYEQYF. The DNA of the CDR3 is TGCAGTGCCGTCGGTAGTTACGAGCAGTACTTC.